The T cell receptor (beta chain) described here comes from a study of Ad26.COV2.S vaccination and SARS-CoV-2 variants. Between the trimmed V and J ends, which lost 5 bases and 1 base, there was a span of 14 bases. The CDR3 has 15 amino acids. Germline-derived CDR1 and CDR2 are SGHNT and YENEEA. This table comes from immunoSEQ multiplex PCR, and its TCRdb copy is limited to in-frame clones, with some not included. The data hold 200,000 to 250,000 clones, with 70% to 90% observed a single time. Notes on this clone: Its target is unknown.

Study outcomes and limitations: People given the vaccine had a wider spike-specific TCR breadth than placebo recipients did.

As for treatment: roughly 19 received Ad26.COV2.S at low or high dose, single or two shots; 5 received placebo; per-sample allocation not given. The investigators took samples on day 63 after the first vaccine or placebo injection. The source is a person between 18 and 65 years old who received the Ad26.COV2.S COVID-19 vaccine or a placebo. V gene TRBV11-3 combines with J gene TRBJ1-1; D is perhaps TRBD1 (6 bases). This material consisted of peripheral blood, taken in a trial of Ad26.COV2.S vaccine versus placebo. The CDR3 DNA follows: TGTGCCAGCAGCCGGGCCGGGGGCGGGAACACTGAAGCTTTCTTT. It translates to CASSRAGGGNTEAFF.